The 9 T cell receptor beta chains reported below all come from one sample, sequenced in a study of somatic mutations in cytotoxic T cells in rheumatoid arthritis. Method: immunoSEQ multiplex PCR; TCRdb's copy keeps in-frame clones and lacks some. The sample has some 21,000 clones; about 82% are singletons. The sequenced material came from CD8+ T cells sorted from blood. These receptors were collected from an adult with rheumatoid arthritis.

The rearrangement links TRBV7-2 to TRBJ2-4; D gene ambiguous. The V and J ends lost 2 bases and 3 bases respectively, with 17 bases between them. This CDR3 contains 17 residues. Germline V gene data show CDR1 as SGHTA and CDR2 as FQGNSA. CDR3: CASSLSVAFEVKNIQYF. In nucleotides, the CDR3 is TGTGCCAGCAGCTTATCCGTTGCATTTGAGGTCAAAAACATTCAGTACTTC.

The J gene is TRBJ1-4, the V gene TRBV5-4; possibly TRBD1 for D (6 bases). V was pared by 4 bases and J by 6 bases, with 13 bases between. The length of the CDR3 is 14 residues. The germline V gene encodes CDR1 SGHNT and CDR2 YYREEE (reference sequence). CDR3 bases: TGTGCCAGCAGCCCGGGGGCAGGGGATGAAAAACTGTTTTTT. It yields the protein CASSPGAGDEKLFF. Using reference TRBV5-4 and TRBJ1-4 for the parts outside the CDR3, the full variable domain is ETGVTQSPTHLIKTRGQQVTLRCSSQSGHNTVSWYQQALGQGPQFIFQYYREEENGRGNFPPRFSGLQFPNYSSELNVNALELDDSALYLCASSPGAGDEKLFFGSGTQLSVL.

The chain joins TRBV2 to TRBJ2-5; D might be TRBD1 (6 bases). V lost 4 bases and J 4 bases, leaving 10 bases between the germline ends. This CDR3 spans 13 amino acids. CDR1 SNHLY and CDR2 FYNNEI come from the germline V gene. The CDR3: CASSGQVRETQYF. In DNA form, the CDR3 reads TGTGCCAGCAGTGGACAGGTAAGAGAGACCCAGTACTTC.

This chain joins TRBV19 and TRBJ1-4; no clear D. From germline, CDR1 is LNHDA and CDR2 SQIVND (reference sequence). V was trimmed by 6 bases and J by 8 bases, leaving 16 bases between them. There are 14 residues in the CDR3. CDR3: CASSFRSGNEKLFF. The DNA of the CDR3 is TGTGCCAGTAGCTTTCGAAGCGGAAACGAAAAACTGTTTTTT.

The genes are TRBV4-3 and TRBJ1-2; 7 bases line up with TRBD1. The CDR3 sequence is 14 residues long. The J segment lost 4 bases and the V segment lost 4 bases, leaving 6 bases of the junction unmatched. The germline CDR1 and CDR2 sequences are LGHNA and YSLEER. The CDR3 loop reads CASSPSRDSYGYTF. The CDR3 DNA reads as TGCGCCAGCAGCCCGTCCCGGGACAGCTATGGCTACACCTTC.

This clone was seen just once. The chain recombines TRBV28 with TRBJ1-2; a possible D gene is TRBD1 (5 bases). CDR3 length: 14 amino acids. From germline, CDR1 is MDHEN and CDR2 SYDVKM. The V end was cut by 8 bases, the J end by 10 bases, with 23 bases between. This chain's CDR3 is CASAPLPGDVDYTF. CDR3 DNA sequence: TGTGCCAGCGCCCCGCTCCCGGGGGATGTTGACTACACCTTC.

The V gene is TRBV5-5, the J gene TRBJ1-1; maybe TRBD1 (6 bases). Trimming removed 7 bases at V and 4 bases at J, with 14 bases between. This CDR3 region has 13 residues. From germline, CDR1 is SGHKS and CDR2 YYEKEE (reference sequence). DNA for the CDR3: TGTGCCAGCCGCAGGGGCGCGGGCACTGAAGCTTTCTTT. Protein product: CASRRGAGTEAFF. The full variable domain, its missing parts supplied by reference TRBV5-5 and TRBJ1-1, is DAGVTQSPTHLIKTRGQQVTLRCSPISGHKSVSWYQQVLGQGPQFIFQYYEKEERGRGNFPDRFSARQFPNYSSELNVNALLLGDSALYLCASRRGAGTEAFFGQGTRLTVV.

The V gene is TRBV25-1, the J gene TRBJ1-2, with TRBD1 matching over 9 bases. Unmatched junction bases numbered 1, after V lost 4 bases and J lost 7 bases. The V gene's germline CDR1 is MGHDK and CDR2 SYGVNS. The CDR3 is 12 amino acids. The CDR3 is CASSATGGGYTF. CDR3 DNA sequence: TGTGCCAGCAGTGCGACAGGGGGTGGCTACACCTTC.

V and J are TRBV18 and TRBJ1-5; D possibly corresponds to TRBD1 (6 bases). This CDR3 comprises 15 residues. The germline CDR1 and CDR2 sequences are KGHSH and LQKENI. Trimming stripped 6 bases from V and 7 bases from J, with 19 bases between. The CDR3 here is CASSSTSGEEQPQHF. The CDR3 bases are TGTGCCAGCTCGTCCACTTCAGGGGAGGAGCAGCCCCAGCATTTT.